The subject of this entry is one T cell receptor (beta chain). Germline-derived CDR1 and CDR2 are SGDLS and YYNGEE. With 4 bases clipped from V and 12 bases from J, the junction kept 11 bases outside the gene matches. The CDR3 has 15 amino acids. This record comes from a study of blood T cell repertoires in COVID-19. Across the whole study: The United States, Italy and Spain were the sources of the acute and convalescent COVID-19 samples. Nucleic acid was either cDNA or gDNA, and it came from T cells, B-cell-depleted T cells, or PBMCs.

Original handling: Reference gene primers were amplified, and this amplification served to estimate nucleated cell counts. Sequencing was performed with immunoSEQ multiplex PCR; in TCRdb, only in-frame clones are kept and a portion is missing. V, J and clone size are those of that table, while D and trimming were read from the DNA. Of approximately 130,000 clones listed, roughly 86% are singletons. The sequenced material came from peripheral blood. This clonotype originated in a human donor in a cohort sampled during active COVID-19. This rearrangement joins TRBV9 to TRBJ2-1, with 12 bases lining up with TRBD2. The CDR3 here is CASSPLPSGGAAQFF. The CDR3 nucleotides are TGTGCCAGCAGCCCACTTCCTAGCGGGGGGGCGGCGCAGTTCTTC.